This TCR beta chain appears in the sequencing data of a study of cytomegalovirus exposure and HLA in healthy donors. Whole-study context: Approximately 85 million unique TCRs from HLA-typed donors made up an early data release.

In the case of this clone: Its antigen is unknown.

All the people who gave samples were healthy bone marrow donors. This CDR3 is built from 17 residues. CDR1 and CDR2 from the germline V gene are LNHDA and SQIVND (reference sequence). With 5 bases clipped from V and 6 bases from J, the junction kept 12 bases outside the gene matches. Findings of the study overall: The study listed 150 to 200 cytomegalovirus-associated TCR beta chains.

PCR used 60 Vbeta primers and 13 Jbeta primers. Generated by immunoSEQ multiplex PCR, the TCRdb table keeps only in-frame clones and is missing some. There are 100,000 to 150,000 clones in the sample; over 75% occur only once, and 3.5% to 4.5% lies in the top ten. The sample was PBMCs. The source is a young man in good health and CMV-seropositive. The chain is built from TRBV19 and TRBJ2-7, with 14 bases matching TRBD2. This CDR3 reads CASSPGLAGVSWGEQYF. As DNA, the CDR3 is TGTGCCAGTAGTCCGGGACTAGCGGGAGTTTCTTGGGGCGAGCAGTACTTC.